These 6 T cell receptor beta chains were sequenced from one sample in a study of CD8 T cells in Susac syndrome. Random hexamers were used to reverse transcribe roughly 0.5 to 1 ug of RNA. MiXCR, applied by TCRdb to the immunoSEQ multiplex PCR reads, yields one record per CDR3 protein. The table lists about 210,000 distinct CDR3 sequences, about 94% of them singletons. Sequencing was performed on CD4+ T cells from PBMCs. The source of these receptors is a human donor with Susac syndrome.

CDR3 protein: CASSYTGTGVHGYTF. The CDR3, as DNA: TGTGCCAGCAGTTATACCGGGACAGGGGTCCATGGCTACACCTTC. The chain links TRBV6-2 or TRBV6-3 to TRBJ1-2, with 10 bases matching TRBD1. Germline V lookup: CDR1 MNHEY, CDR2 SVGEGT. There are 15 residues in the CDR3. V gave up 3 bases and J gave up 6 bases; unmatched junction bases: 7.

V and J are TRBV27 and TRBJ1-2; the match to TRBD1 covers 10 bases. The J segment lost 8 bases and the V segment lost 2 bases, leaving 5 bases of the junction unmatched. In germline, CDR1 is MNHEY, CDR2 SMNVEV (reference sequence). The CDR3 contains 14 residues. Written as DNA, the CDR3 is TGTGCCAGCAGTTTACGACAGGGGGCCAGGGGCTACACCTTC. It encodes CASSLRQGARGYTF.

The V call is TRBV6-6, the J call TRBJ1-5, with D unclear. Germline-derived CDR1 and CDR2 are MNHNY and SVGAGI (reference sequence). The CDR3 consists of 9 residues. As DNA, the CDR3 is TGTGGGTCGGGTCAGCCCCAGCATTTT. Protein sequence: CGSGQPQHF.

V gene TRBV27 combines with J gene TRBJ1-6; 8 nucleotides match TRBD1. CDR1 and CDR2 from the germline V gene are MNHEY and SMNVEV (reference sequence). This CDR3 comprises 17 residues. Trimming at V came to 10 bases and at J to 7 bases, leaving 18 bases not matched to a gene. The CDR3 DNA reads as TGTGCCACCACTCACCGACAGGGGCTTCAACGGAATTCACCCCTCCACTTT. Its translation is CATTHRQGLQRNSPLHF.

J is TRBJ1-3 and V is TRBV12-3 or TRBV12-4; D remains ambiguous. This CDR3 region has 14 residues. The V end was cut by 2 bases, the J end by 0 bases, with 5 bases between. CDR3 loop: CASSLRTSGNTIYF. Written as DNA, the CDR3 is TGTGCCAGCAGTTTACGGACCTCTGGAAACACCATATATTTT.

V gene TRBV28 combines with J gene TRBJ1-1; D may be TRBD1 (6 bases). The V end was cut by 9 bases, the J end by 4 bases, with 18 bases between. Germline V lookup: CDR1 MDHEN, CDR2 SYDVKM. The CDR3 is made up of 14 amino acids. In DNA form, the CDR3 reads TGTGCCAGTAAACTACAGGGAGGAAGCACTGAAGCTTTCTTT. Translating it yields CASKLQGGSTEAFF.